The 9 T cell receptor beta chains presented below share a single source sample, sequenced in a study of untreated major depressive disorder. Study-wide results and caveats: CD4+ T cells from depressed patients used TRBV05-01 (Vbeta 5.1) more often than controls.

Using immunoSEQ multiplex PCR, the repertoire was profiled, and TCRdb retains in-frame clones only, with some absent. The table includes about 19,000 clones, roughly 90% detected once. No cognate antigen is known for these TCRs. Sample: CD4+ T cells from PBMCs. Receptors were obtained from a woman aged 40 to 50 with major depressive disorder.

The DNA of the CDR3 is TGCGCCAGCAGCCTGGCTAGCTCTGGGGCCAACGTCCTGACTTTC. Translating it yields CASSLASSGANVLTF. The chain uses TRBV5-1 and TRBJ2-6; D gene uncertain. The CDR3 is 15 residues long. V was pared by 4 bases and J by 0 bases, with 8 bases between. CDR1 and CDR2 (germline): SGHRS, YFSETQ.

This chain connects TRBV27 to TRBJ2-7; 13 bases fit TRBD2. CDR1 and CDR2 (germline): MNHEY, SMNVEV (reference sequence). The CDR3 runs to 14 residues. The trim removed 7 bases at V and 4 bases at J, leaving 4 bases unmatched. Here the CDR3 reads CASTRTSGGYEQYF. In DNA, the CDR3 is TGTGCCAGCACCCGGACTAGCGGGGGATACGAGCAGTACTTC.

The V gene is TRBV30, the J gene TRBJ1-2; D not certain. CDR1 and CDR2 from the germline V gene are GTSNPN and SVGIG (reference sequence). CDR3 length: 12 amino acids. Trimming took off 0 bases at V and 8 bases at J, with 10 bases between the two ends. CDR3 DNA sequence: TGTGCCTGGAGTGTCGGCAGGTTGGGCTACACCTTC. As protein: CAWSVGRLGYTF.

J is TRBJ1-2 and V is TRBV6-6; D not resolved. Germline V lookup: CDR1 MNHNY, CDR2 SVGAGI (reference sequence). The CDR3 contains 12 residues. Trimming removed 0 bases at V and 6 bases at J, with 5 bases between. The CDR3 sequence: CASSYSENGYTF. The DNA for the CDR3 is TGTGCCAGCAGTTACTCTGAGAATGGCTACACCTTC.

The chain employs TRBV6-4 and TRBJ1-2; D uncertain. The CDR3 runs to 12 residues. Germline CDR1 is MRHNA and CDR2 is SNTAGT. V lost 2 bases, J lost 4 bases, and 5 bases lay in between. Here the CDR3 reads CASSDGGYGYTF. The DNA for the CDR3 is TGTGCCAGCAGTGACGGTGGCTATGGCTACACCTTC.

The chain is built from TRBV4-1 and TRBJ2-1, with a tentative D call TRBD1 (6 bases). There are 14 residues in the CDR3. Trimming took off 2 bases at V and 4 bases at J, with 9 bases between the two ends. CDR1 and CDR2 from the germline V gene are MGHRA and YSYEKL. CDR3 loop: CASSQPGQYNEQFF. CDR3 bases: TGCGCCAGCAGCCAACCCGGACAGTACAATGAGCAGTTCTTC.

This CDR3 is CASSPPSGGINNEQFF. As DNA, the CDR3 is TGTGCCAGCTCACCACCCTCGGGCGGAATTAACAATGAGCAGTTCTTC. This chain links TRBV18 with TRBJ2-1; no clear D. V lost 0 bases, J lost 5 bases, and 14 bases lay in between. Germline V CDR1 and CDR2: KGHSH, LQKENI. The CDR3 is made up of 16 amino acids. Full variable domain (remainder filled in from reference TRBV18 and TRBJ2-1): NAGVMQNPRHLVRRRGQEARLRCSPMKGHSHVYWYRQLPEEGLKFMVYLQKENIIDESGMPKERFSAEFPKEGPSILRIQQVVRGDSAAYFCASSPPSGGINNEQFFGPGTRLTVL.

The chain carries TRBV5-1 and TRBJ2-3; D gene ambiguous. Trimming stripped 2 bases from V and 2 bases from J, with 12 bases between. The germline CDR1 and CDR2 sequences are SGHRS and YFSETQ. The CDR3 contains 15 residues. This chain's CDR3 is CASSFAGLTTDTQYF. Here the CDR3 DNA reads TGCGCCAGCAGCTTCGCAGGTTTAACCACAGATACGCAGTATTTT.

CDR3 protein: CASSSHRGGNTEAFF. In nucleotides, the CDR3 is TGCGCCAGCAGCTCACACAGGGGAGGGAACACTGAAGCTTTCTTT. The chain is built from TRBV5-1 and TRBJ1-1, with 7 bases that match TRBD1. V was pared by 3 bases and J by 1 base, with 6 bases of the junction left unmatched. This CDR3 has 15 amino acids. Germline V gives CDR1 SGHRS, CDR2 YFSETQ.